This note documents a single TCR beta chain sequence. Its antigen is currently unknown. V lost 5 bases and J lost 5, with 12 bases in between. Germline V gene lookup returns CDR1 SEHNR and CDR2 FQNEAQ (reference sequence). The CDR3 is 13 residues long. This sample was taken from a study of cytomegalovirus exposure and HLA in healthy donors. Findings of the study overall: In an earlier analysis, in fewer than 700 donors, most V segments appeared productive either ~87% or ~30% of the time. Generally TCR sequences proved uncommon, though certain public TCRs appeared in numerous donors.

The PCR had 60 Vbeta and 13 Jbeta primers. Assay: immunoSEQ multiplex PCR; the TCRdb copy retains only in-frame clones and omits some. The sample has 210,000 or so clones, 78% seen once. The rearrangement links TRBV7-9 to TRBJ1-2; TRBD1 might be the D (6 bases). The TCR sequence derives from a boy aged 10-17 years in good health and CMV-seronegative. The sequenced material came from PBMCs. CDR3 in DNA: TGTGCCAGCAGCACCGGACAGATATATGGCTACACCTTC. This codes for CASSTGQIYGYTF.